A single sample gave rise to the 13 T cell receptor beta chains below, sequenced in a study of blood T cell repertoires in COVID-19. Some clones are missing from TCRdb's copy, which holds only in-frame ones; the method was immunoSEQ multiplex PCR. The table lists fewer than 350,000 clones, 88% of them singletons, with about 1% in the top ten. The sample was PBMCs or T cells enriched from blood (not recorded which). The receptors come from a woman in her 30s who had recovered from COVID-19.

The rearrangement joins TRBV27 to TRBJ1-5, with D possibly matching TRBD1 (5 bases). The CDR3 contains 17 residues. Germline V CDR1 and CDR2: MNHEY, SMNVEV (reference sequence). Trimming took 7 bases from V and 7 from J, leaving 26 bases between them. CDR3 in DNA: TGTGCCAGCAATGAGTGGGCCGTGGGGCCGCGGGGGCAGCCCCAGCATTTT. It translates to CASNEWAVGPRGQPQHF.

The chain couples TRBV20-1 to TRBJ2-7; 7 positions match TRBD2. The CDR3 totals 13 residues. With 3 bases clipped from V and 0 bases from J, the junction kept 2 bases outside the gene matches. In germline, CDR1 is DFQATT, CDR2 SNEGSKA (reference sequence). This CDR3 is CSASWGGSYEQYF. For the CDR3, the DNA is TGCAGTGCTAGTTGGGGGGGCTCCTACGAGCAGTACTTC.

This chain uses TRBV9 with TRBJ1-2; D may be TRBD1 (6 bases). The CDR3 spans 18 residues. V was trimmed by 3 bases and J by 4 bases, leaving 25 bases between them. From germline, CDR1 is SGDLS and CDR2 YYNGEE. CDR3 nucleotides: TGTGCCAGCAGCGGATACAGGGCCGGACACATCCTTTCCTATGGCTACACCTTC. Its protein product is CASSGYRAGHILSYGYTF.

The V gene is TRBV20-1, the J gene TRBJ1-5; D not certain. Germline CDR1 reads DFQATT; CDR2 reads SNEGSKA (reference sequence). Trimming left V 3 bases short and J 7 bases short, with 13 bases between. The CDR3 totals 13 residues. The CDR3 is CSASREGSQPQHF. CDR3 sequence (DNA): TGCAGTGCTAGTCGGGAAGGCAGCCAGCCCCAGCATTTT.

In its sample, this clone was seen a few times. The chain uses TRBV6-5 and TRBJ1-2; unclear D gene. Per germline, CDR1 MNHEY and CDR2 SVGAGI. The V end was cut by 0 bases, the J end by 3 bases, with 14 bases between. The CDR3 extends over 16 amino acids. DNA of the CDR3: TGTGCCAGCAGTTACTCCAGGAGGGATCTCTACTATGGCTACACCTTC. It yields the protein CASSYSRRDLYYGYTF.

Only one count was recorded for this clone. The chain couples TRBV5-4 to TRBJ2-1, with 11 bases fitting TRBD2. Germline V gives CDR1 SGHNT, CDR2 YYREEE (reference sequence). After removal of 2 bases from V and 7 bases from J, the junction contained 5 bases not matched to a gene. The CDR3 runs to 15 residues. CDR3 nucleotides: TGTGCCAGCAGCTTCGGGACTAGCGGAGAGAATGAGCAGTTCTTC. Amino acid sequence: CASSFGTSGENEQFF. The full variable domain, with the rest looked up from reference TRBV5-4 and TRBJ2-1, is ETGVTQSPTHLIKTRGQQVTLRCSSQSGHNTVSWYQQALGQGPQFIFQYYREEENGRGNFPPRFSGLQFPNYSSELNVNALELDDSALYLCASSFGTSGENEQFFGPGTRLTVL.

Concerning this clone: Mismatch with germline at one junction end may stem from a read error. The chain joins TRBV30 to TRBJ2-5, with a weak D call TRBD2 (5 bases). The germline CDR1 and CDR2 sequences are GTSNPN and SVGIG (reference sequence). The CDR3 runs to 12 residues. The CDR3 spells CAWSGLQGTQYF. CDR3 nucleotides: TGTGCCTGGAGCGGACTCCAAGGGACCCAGTACTTC.

V and J are TRBV7-2 and TRBJ1-5; maybe TRBD1 (5 bases). Germline V CDR1 and CDR2: SGHTA, FQGNSA. The V end lost 1 base, the J end lost 0 bases, and 19 bases lay between the germline ends. The CDR3 is 19 residues long. The CDR3 region has the DNA TGTGCCAGCAGCTTAGAGACAGCTCTCCAAAGATATAGCAATCAGCCCCAGCATTTT. Protein sequence: CASSLETALQRYSNQPQHF.

The rearrangement uses TRBV3-1 (or the pseudogene TRBV3-2) and TRBJ1-5, with TRBD1 identical over 9 bases. This CDR3 has 20 residues. Trimming took 0 bases from V and 3 from J; bases not matched to a gene: 15. CDR1 is LGHDT, CDR2 YNNKEL, per germline (reference sequence). The CDR3 here is CASSQDNGGGTGPLNQPQHF. CDR3 DNA sequence: TGTGCCAGCAGCCAAGATAACGGAGGAGGGACAGGGCCTCTCAATCAGCCCCAGCATTTT.

This rearrangement joins TRBV27 to TRBJ1-2; TRBD1 is a possible D gene (6 bases). The length of the CDR3 is 15 residues. Germline-derived CDR1 and CDR2 are MNHEY and SMNVEV (reference sequence). The V gene lost 2 bases and the J gene lost 5 bases, with 15 bases spanning the gap. The CDR3 loop is CASSLGRGFGYGYTF. DNA of the CDR3: TGTGCCAGCAGTTTAGGCAGGGGATTCGGGTATGGCTACACCTTC.

This clone has a single count. V is TRBV30 and J is TRBJ1-1; 9 nucleotides match TRBD1. This CDR3 has 14 amino acids. Germline lookup yields CDR1 GTSNPN and CDR2 SVGIG (reference sequence). Trimming cost V 5 bases and J 4 bases; bases outside gene matches: 8. CDR3 residues: CAWYPGTGITEAFF. CDR3 in DNA: TGTGCCTGGTATCCCGGGACAGGGATCACTGAAGCTTTCTTT.

This clone was observed a handful of times. The genes are TRBV11-2 and TRBJ2-7, with TRBD2 identical over 11 bases. CDR1 SGHAT and CDR2 FQNNGV come from the germline V gene. This CDR3 region has 15 residues. V was clipped by 6 bases and J by 2 bases; unmatched bases: 6. CDR3 nucleotides: TGTGCCAGCAGGGGGGAGACTAGCGGGACCTACGAGCAGTACTTC. It codes for CASRGETSGTYEQYF.

The chain recombines TRBV19 with TRBJ1-1, with D unclear. V was pared by 1 base and J by 1 base, with 7 bases between. The CDR3 consists of 14 residues. From germline, CDR1 is LNHDA and CDR2 SQIVND (reference sequence). CDR3 protein: CASSIVSGNTEAFF. The CDR3 DNA follows: TGTGCCAGTAGTATAGTTTCGGGGAACACTGAAGCTTTCTTT.